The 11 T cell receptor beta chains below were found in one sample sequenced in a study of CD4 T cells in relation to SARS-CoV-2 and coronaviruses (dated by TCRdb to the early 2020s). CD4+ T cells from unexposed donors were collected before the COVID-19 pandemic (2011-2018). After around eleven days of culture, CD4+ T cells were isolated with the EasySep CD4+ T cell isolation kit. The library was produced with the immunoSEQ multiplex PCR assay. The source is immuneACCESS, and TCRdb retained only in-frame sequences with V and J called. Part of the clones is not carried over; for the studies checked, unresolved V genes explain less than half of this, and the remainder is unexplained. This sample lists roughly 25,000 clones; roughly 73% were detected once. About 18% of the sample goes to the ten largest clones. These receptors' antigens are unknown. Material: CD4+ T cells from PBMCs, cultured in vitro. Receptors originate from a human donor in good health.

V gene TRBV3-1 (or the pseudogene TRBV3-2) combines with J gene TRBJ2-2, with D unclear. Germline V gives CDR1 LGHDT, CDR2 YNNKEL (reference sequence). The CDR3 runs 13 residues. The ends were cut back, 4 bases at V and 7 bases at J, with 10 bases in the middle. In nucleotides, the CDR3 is TGTGCCAGCAGCCCTCAAAGCATCGGGGAGCTGTTTTTT. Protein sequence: CASSPQSIGELFF.

CDR3 sequence (DNA): TGTGCCTGGAGTGTACGAGGAGAGCGGGGCTACACCTTC. Encoded protein: CAWSVRGERGYTF. The V gene is TRBV30, the J gene TRBJ1-2; D call uncertain. The CDR3 consists of 13 residues. Trimming removed 0 bases at V and 8 bases at J, with 13 bases between. Per germline, CDR1 GTSNPN and CDR2 SVGIG (reference sequence).

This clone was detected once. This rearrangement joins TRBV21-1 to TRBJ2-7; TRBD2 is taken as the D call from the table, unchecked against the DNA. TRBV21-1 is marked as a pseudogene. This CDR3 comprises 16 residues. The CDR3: CASSAHPAGARYEQYF. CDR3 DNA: TGTGCCAGCAGCGCCCACCCAGCGGGAGCTCGTTACGAGCAGTACTTC.

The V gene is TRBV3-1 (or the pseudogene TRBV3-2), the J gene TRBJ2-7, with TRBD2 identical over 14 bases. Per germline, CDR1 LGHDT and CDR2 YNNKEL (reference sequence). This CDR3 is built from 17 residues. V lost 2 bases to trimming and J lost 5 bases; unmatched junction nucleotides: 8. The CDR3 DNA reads TGTGCCAGCAGCCAATTGACTAGCGGGAGGGGAGGCGACGAGCAGTACTTC. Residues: CASSQLTSGRGGDEQYF.

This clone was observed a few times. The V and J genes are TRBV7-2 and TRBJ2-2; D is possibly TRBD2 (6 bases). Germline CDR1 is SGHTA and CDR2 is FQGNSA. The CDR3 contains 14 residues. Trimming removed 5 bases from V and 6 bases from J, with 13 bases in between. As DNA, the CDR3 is TGTGCCAGCAGCCCAAACGGGGGTTCCGGGGAGCTGTTTTTT. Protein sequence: CASSPNGGSGELFF.

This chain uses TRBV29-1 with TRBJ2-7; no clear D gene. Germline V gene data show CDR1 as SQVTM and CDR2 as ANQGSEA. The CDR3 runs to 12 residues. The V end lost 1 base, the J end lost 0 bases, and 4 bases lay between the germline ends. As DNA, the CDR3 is TGCAGCGTTGAAGTAAACTCCTACGAGCAGTACTTC. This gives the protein CSVEVNSYEQYF.

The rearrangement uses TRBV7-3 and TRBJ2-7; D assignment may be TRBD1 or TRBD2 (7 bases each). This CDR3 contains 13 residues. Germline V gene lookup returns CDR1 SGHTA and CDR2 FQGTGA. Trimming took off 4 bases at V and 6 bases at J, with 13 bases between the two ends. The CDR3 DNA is TGTGCCAGCAGCTCAACAGGGGAGGGCGAGCAGTACTTC. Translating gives CASSSTGEGEQYF.

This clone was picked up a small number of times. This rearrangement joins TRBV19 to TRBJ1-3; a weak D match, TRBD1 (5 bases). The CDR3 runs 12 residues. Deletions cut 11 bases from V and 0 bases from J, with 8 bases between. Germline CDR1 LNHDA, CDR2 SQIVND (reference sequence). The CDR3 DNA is TGTGCCTCGGACAACTCTGGAAACACCATATATTTT. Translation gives CASDNSGNTIYF.

The CDR3 loop is CASSEGAYGNTIYF. DNA of the CDR3: TGTGCCAGCAGTGAGGGGGCTTATGGAAACACCATATATTTT. This rearrangement joins TRBV28 to TRBJ1-3, with TRBD1 identical over 7 bases. Germline CDR1 and CDR2: MDHEN and SYDVKM. This CDR3 region has 14 residues. V dropped 5 bases and J dropped 3; count of bases not matched to a gene: 4. Filled out from reference TRBV28 and TRBJ1-3, the complete variable domain reads DVKVTQSSRYLVKRTGEKVFLECVQDMDHENMFWYRQDPGLGLRLIYFSYDVKMKEKGDIPEGYSVSREKKERFSLILESASTNQTSMYLCASSEGAYGNTIYFGEGSWLTVV.

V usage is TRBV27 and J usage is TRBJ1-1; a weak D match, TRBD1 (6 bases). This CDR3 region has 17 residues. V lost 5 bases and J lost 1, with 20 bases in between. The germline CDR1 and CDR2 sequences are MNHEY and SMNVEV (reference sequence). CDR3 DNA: TGTGCCAGCAGTATCTCAGCCGGGACAACCTCGAACACTGAAGCTTTCTTT. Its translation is CASSISAGTTSNTEAFF.

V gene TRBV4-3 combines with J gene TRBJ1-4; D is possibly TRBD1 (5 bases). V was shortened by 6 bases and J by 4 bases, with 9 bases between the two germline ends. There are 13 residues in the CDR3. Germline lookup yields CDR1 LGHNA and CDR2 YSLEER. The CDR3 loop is CASRRQNNEKLFF. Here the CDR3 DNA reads TGCGCCAGCAGAAGACAGAATAATGAAAAACTGTTTTTT.